This TCR beta chain was obtained from a study of stem cell transplantation in POMP-related autoinflammatory disease. Study outcomes and limitations: In patients with PRAID, every analyzed T-cell subset tended to show lower diversity and higher clonality. Fewer unique TRB V-J gene pairings were identified in patients with PRAID.

CDR1 and CDR2 from the germline V gene are MNHNY and SVGAGI (reference sequence). CDR3 length: 16 amino acids. Losses at the gene ends were 3 bases for V and 0 bases for J; bases not matched to a gene: 5. About this clone: Its specificity is not known.

TCRdb's copy holds only in-frame clones and misses some; the assay was immunoSEQ multiplex PCR. Of tens of thousands of clones listed, roughly four fifths are singletons. This TCR derives from a human donor with POMP-related autoinflammation and immune dysregulation (PRAID). The input for sequencing was CD4+ T cells from PBMCs, taken before stem cell transplantation. The J gene is TRBJ2-7, the V gene TRBV6-6, with TRBD2 identical over 10 bases. The CDR3, as DNA: TGTGCCAGCAGTTATTCGGCTAGCGGGAGCTCCTACGAGCAGTACTTC. Amino acid sequence: CASSYSASGSSYEQYF.